These 26 T cell receptor beta chains share one sample of origin, sequenced in a study of T cell responses to AZD1222 COVID-19 vaccine. Sequenced by immunoSEQ multiplex PCR; TCRdb stores in-frame clones only, minus some. The table lists about 200,000 clones, roughly 94% of them singletons. The sequenced sample was peripheral blood, obtained 28 days after the second dose of the MenACWY control vaccine. The source is an adult who received the MenACWY meningococcal vaccine as a control.

The table lists this clone with a few counts. This chain uses TRBV5-4 with TRBJ1-2; D ambiguous. The CDR3 length is 13 residues. Germline CDR1 and CDR2: SGHNT and YYREEE (reference sequence). Trimming removed 0 bases from V and 6 bases from J, with 9 bases in between. In DNA form, the CDR3 reads TGTGCCAGCAGCTTGGCCGGGATTGATGGCTACACCTTC. Encoded protein: CASSLAGIDGYTF. Filled out from reference TRBV5-4 and TRBJ1-2, the complete variable domain reads ETGVTQSPTHLIKTRGQQVTLRCSSQSGHNTVSWYQQALGQGPQFIFQYYREEENGRGNFPPRFSGLQFPNYSSELNVNALELDDSALYLCASSLAGIDGYTFGSGTRLTVV.

For the CDR3, the DNA is TGTGCCTGTACAGGGCCCCAGGACTACGAGCAGTACTTC. Protein sequence: CACTGPQDYEQYF. The chain employs TRBV30 and TRBJ2-7; a possible D gene is TRBD1 (6 bases). The germline V gene encodes CDR1 GTSNPN and CDR2 SVGIG (reference sequence). Between the trimmed V and J ends, which lost 6 bases and 3 bases, there was a span of 15 bases. This CDR3 is built from 13 residues.

The V call is TRBV7-9, the J call TRBJ1-5; 10 bases agree with TRBD1. The CDR3 runs to 14 residues. V trimming: 5 bases; J trimming: 6 bases; junction bases outside the gene matches: 4. CDR1 is SEHNR, CDR2 FQNEAQ, per germline (reference sequence). DNA of the CDR3: TGTGCCAGCAGCCAGGACAGGGGGAGTCAGCCCCAGCATTTT. This codes for CASSQDRGSQPQHF.

The rearrangement uses TRBV19 and TRBJ2-7; 10 bases line up with TRBD1. This CDR3 spans 14 amino acids. CDR1 LNHDA and CDR2 SQIVND come from the germline V gene (reference sequence). After removal of 5 bases from V and 2 bases from J, the junction contained 3 bases not matched to a gene. The chain's CDR3 is CASSAGTGAYEQYF. The DNA of the CDR3 is TGTGCCAGTAGTGCCGGGACAGGGGCCTACGAGCAGTACTTC.

This chain uses TRBV6-6 with TRBJ2-1; D unresolved. This CDR3 is built from 10 residues. CDR1 and CDR2 (germline): MNHNY, SVGAGI (reference sequence). Trimming pared 9 bases from V and 6 bases from J, leaving 6 bases between. This CDR3 is CASGVNEQFF. The CDR3 DNA is TGTGCCAGTGGGGTCAATGAGCAGTTCTTC.

The chain is built from TRBV3-1 (or the pseudogene TRBV3-2) and TRBJ2-1, with 8 bases matching TRBD1. The trim removed 0 bases at V and 2 bases at J, leaving 9 bases unmatched. The length of the CDR3 is 18 residues. Germline V lookup: CDR1 LGHDT, CDR2 YNNKEL (reference sequence). The CDR3 sequence is CASSQDSDRGLPYNEQFF. CDR3 DNA sequence: TGTGCCAGCAGCCAAGATTCCGACAGGGGCCTTCCCTACAATGAGCAGTTCTTC.

V usage is TRBV7-2 and J usage is TRBJ2-2; TRBD2 matches 7 bases. Germline V CDR1 and CDR2: SGHTA, FQGNSA. The CDR3 is made up of 15 amino acids. With 7 bases clipped from V and 6 bases from J, the junction kept 11 bases outside the gene matches. Here the CDR3 reads CASTPTVAGAGELFF. For the CDR3, the DNA is TGTGCCAGCACCCCCACAGTGGCGGGGGCCGGGGAGCTGTTTTTT.

The chain recombines TRBV15 with TRBJ2-5, with a tentative D call TRBD2 (6 bases). V was cut by 0 bases and J by 3 bases, with 8 bases left in between. The CDR3 sequence is 14 residues long. CDR1 is LNHNV and CDR2 is YYDKDF in the germline V gene (reference sequence). CDR3 nucleotide sequence: TGTGCCACCAGCAGAGACGGGGGAGAAGAGACCCAGTACTTC. It specifies CATSRDGGEETQYF.

The chain has TRBV6-2 or TRBV6-3 and TRBJ2-7; no definite D call. V lost 0 bases to trimming and J lost 8 bases, with 8 bases between them. The CDR3 has 12 residues. Per germline, CDR1 MNHEY and CDR2 SVGEGT. The CDR3 here is CASSYSRTQQYF. CDR3 sequence (DNA): TGTGCCAGCAGTTACTCGCGGACGCAGCAGTACTTC.

The chain combines TRBV28 with TRBJ2-3; D is uncertain. V lost 3 bases, J lost 3 bases, and 7 bases lay in between. The CDR3 has 13 amino acids. Germline V gene sequence: CDR1 MDHEN, CDR2 SYDVKM. The chain's CDR3 is CASSLVLTDTQYF. CDR3 DNA: TGTGCCAGCAGTTTGGTCCTGACAGATACGCAGTATTTT.

The rearrangement uses TRBV5-4 and TRBJ2-7, with 7 bases fitting TRBD2. V shed 3 bases and J 5 bases; nucleotides not matched to a gene: 11. This CDR3 has 15 residues. CDR1 SGHNT and CDR2 YYREEE come from the germline V gene (reference sequence). CDR3 coding DNA: TGTGCCAGCAGCTCGGGGGGTACCGATTACCACGAGCAGTACTTC. This translates into CASSSGGTDYHEQYF. The whole variable domain, filled in from reference TRBV5-4 and TRBJ2-7, reads ETGVTQSPTHLIKTRGQQVTLRCSSQSGHNTVSWYQQALGQGPQFIFQYYREEENGRGNFPPRFSGLQFPNYSSELNVNALELDDSALYLCASSSGGTDYHEQYFGPGTRLTVT.

The chain uses TRBV5-4 and TRBJ2-3, with TRBD2 matching over 10 bases. Germline lookup yields CDR1 SGHNT and CDR2 YYREEE (reference sequence). V shed 4 bases, J shed 6 bases, and the junction held 2 bases outside the gene matches. The CDR3 consists of 13 residues. The chain's CDR3 is CASSPGLADTQYF. The CDR3 DNA sequence: TGTGCCAGCAGCCCGGGACTAGCGGATACGCAGTATTTT.

The rearrangement joins TRBV12-3 or TRBV12-4 to TRBJ1-1; the D is unclear. V was cut by 6 bases and J by 1 base, with 6 bases left in between. The CDR3 length is 12 residues. The CDR3 sequence: CASSRANTEAFF. In DNA form, the CDR3 reads TGTGCCAGCAGCCGAGCGAACACTGAAGCTTTCTTT.

The chain joins TRBV5-4 to TRBJ2-7, with TRBD2 identical over 8 bases. CDR3 length: 16 residues. V shed 5 bases, J shed 10 bases, and the junction held 20 bases outside the gene matches. Germline loops: CDR1 SGHNT, CDR2 YYREEE (reference sequence). This CDR3 reads CASSEGLAGGATPQYF. Here the CDR3 DNA reads TGTGCCAGCAGTGAAGGGTTGGCGGGAGGTGCCACCCCCCAGTACTTC. Using reference TRBV5-4 and TRBJ2-7 for the parts outside the CDR3, the full variable domain is ETGVTQSPTHLIKTRGQQVTLRCSSQSGHNTVSWYQQALGQGPQFIFQYYREEENGRGNFPPRFSGLQFPNYSSELNVNALELDDSALYLCASSEGLAGGATPQYFGPGTRLTVT.

The genes are TRBV27 and TRBJ2-3, with TRBD1 identical over 7 bases. This CDR3 is built from 12 residues. V gave up 6 bases and J gave up 5 bases; unmatched junction bases: 2. The germline gives CDR1 MNHEY, CDR2 SMNVEV (reference sequence). The CDR3: CASRTGVDTQYF. The CDR3 nucleotides read TGTGCCAGCAGAACAGGGGTAGATACGCAGTATTTT.

The CDR3 DNA reads as TGTGCCAGCAAGCCCCTCCAGGGAGGTACCGGGGAGCTGTTTTTT. Translating it yields CASKPLQGGTGELFF. The chain carries TRBV2 and TRBJ2-2, with D possibly being TRBD2 (6 bases). Trimming removed 7 bases from V and 5 bases from J, with 17 bases in between. This CDR3 contains 15 residues. The germline CDR1 and CDR2 sequences are SNHLY and FYNNEI.

This chain joins TRBV28 and TRBJ1-2, with 7 positions matching TRBD1. The ends lost 2 bases at V and 6 bases at J; junction bases unmatched: 3. The CDR3 sequence is 13 residues long. Germline CDR1 reads MDHEN; CDR2 reads SYDVKM. CDR3 DNA sequence: TGTGCCAGCAGTTTAAACAGGGGCAATGGCTACACCTTC. Protein product: CASSLNRGNGYTF.

The V and J genes are TRBV5-5 and TRBJ2-3, with 11 nucleotides matching TRBD2. This CDR3 region has 17 residues. Trimming removed 1 base from V and 6 bases from J; junction bases left unmatched: 10. Germline CDR1 is SGHKS and CDR2 is YYEKEE (reference sequence). CDR3 nucleotide sequence: TGTGCCAGCAGCTTGTCCCTAGCGGGGGGCCTGGTGGATACGCAGTATTTT. It encodes CASSLSLAGGLVDTQYF.

CDR3 sequence reads: CSAYSRVSSRYEQYF. The CDR3, as DNA: TGCAGCGCATATTCCAGGGTTTCCAGTAGATACGAGCAGTACTTC. The rearrangement links TRBV29-1 to TRBJ2-7; tentative D call: TRBD1 (5 bases). This CDR3 contains 15 residues. The germline CDR1 and CDR2 sequences are SQVTM and ANQGSEA. With 7 bases removed from V and 4 bases from J, the gap between germline ends came to 23 bases.

The chain couples TRBV5-8 to TRBJ2-7, with D unclear. The CDR3 is 13 amino acids. The V gene's germline CDR1 is SGHTS and CDR2 YDEGEE. V lost 0 bases to trimming and J lost 7 bases, with 11 bases between them. The CDR3 region is CASSLGPRREQYF. CDR3 bases: TGTGCCAGCAGCTTGGGCCCACGTCGAGAGCAGTACTTC.

The V gene is TRBV7-9, the J gene TRBJ1-2; D may be TRBD1 (6 bases). V lost 4 bases and J 1 base, leaving 16 bases between the germline ends. Germline lookup yields CDR1 SEHNR and CDR2 FQNEAQ (reference sequence). The CDR3 loop spans 16 amino acids. DNA for the CDR3: TGTGCCAGCAGCTCCCAGGTGGGGGCTTTTAACTATGGCTACACCTTC. Residues: CASSSQVGAFNYGYTF.

The rearrangement links TRBV6-5 to TRBJ2-7, with D perhaps TRBD2 (6 bases). Germline V lookup: CDR1 MNHEY, CDR2 SVGAGI. The CDR3 loop spans 13 amino acids. Trimming stripped 8 bases from V and 0 bases from J, with 11 bases between. Here the CDR3 DNA reads TGTGCCAGCGCGGGGCCCAACTCCTACGAGCAGTACTTC. Translated, it gives CASAGPNSYEQYF.

The chain recombines TRBV27 with TRBJ2-7; 7 bases agree with TRBD1. CDR3 length: 15 residues. Per the germline V gene, CDR1 is MNHEY and CDR2 is SMNVEV (reference sequence). After removal of 8 bases from V and 0 bases from J, the junction contained 10 bases not matched to a gene. CDR3 in DNA: TGTGCCAGCCGCCCCGGGACAGATCCCTCCTACGAGCAGTACTTC. This encodes CASRPGTDPSYEQYF.

The rearrangement links TRBV14 to TRBJ2-3; TRBD2 agrees at 13 bases. V shed 7 bases, J shed 2 bases, and the junction held 6 bases outside the gene matches. CDR1 is SGHDN, CDR2 FVKESK, per germline. The CDR3 sequence is 16 residues long. As DNA, the CDR3 is TGTGCCAGCAAACAGACTAGCGGGAGGCCCACAGATACGCAGTATTTT. It translates to CASKQTSGRPTDTQYF. Drawing the rest from reference TRBV14 and TRBJ2-3, the complete variable domain is EAGVTQFPSHSVIEKGQTVTLRCDPISGHDNLYWYRRVMGKEIKFLLHFVKESKQDESGMPNNRFLAERTGGTYSTLKVQPAELEDSGVYFCASKQTSGRPTDTQYFGPGTRLTVL.

The gene calls are TRBV4-1 and TRBJ1-3, with a possible D match to TRBD1 (5 bases). Germline V gene sequence: CDR1 MGHRA, CDR2 YSYEKL. There are 18 residues in the CDR3. Trimming cost V 3 bases and J 3 bases, with 21 bases left between them. DNA of the CDR3: TGCGCCAGCAGCCAGGGGGATGGGAGGGGACGTCGTGGAAACACCATATATTTT. It yields the protein CASSQGDGRGRRGNTIYF.

The CDR3 DNA is TGTGCCAGTAGTATGCGGATTGGAAACACCATATATTTT. Translation gives CASSMRIGNTIYF. The V gene is TRBV19, the J gene TRBJ1-3, with D uncertain. The CDR3 extends over 13 amino acids. CDR1 LNHDA and CDR2 SQIVND come from the germline V gene (reference sequence). Trimming pared 3 bases from V and 3 bases from J, leaving 6 bases between.